This T cell receptor beta chain was identified in a study of T cell responses to AZD1222 COVID-19 vaccine. General observations from the study: Donors were mostly white British, more females; clonal diversity possibly underestimated. Without day 14 samples, only post-peak T cell repertoires were studied. Targeting of unmutated variant regions was reportedly seen in nearly half of spike-specific TCRs.

Remarks on this clone: The antigen is undetermined.

The V gene end was trimmed by 5 bases and the J gene end by 6 bases; junction bases not matched to a gene: 13. The CDR3 has 17 amino acids. Per germline, CDR1 KGHSH and CDR2 LQKENI. Sequenced by immunoSEQ multiplex PCR; TCRdb stores in-frame clones only, minus some. The data contain some 130,000 clones, roughly nine tenths of them singletons. This chain links TRBV18 with TRBJ1-6; 7 bases agree with TRBD1. The origin of this receptor is an adult who received the AZD1222 COVID-19 vaccine. The sample was peripheral blood, taken 28 days after the second AZD1222 dose. CDR3 sequence: CASSMTGSSAPNSPLHF. The CDR3 DNA follows: TGTGCCAGCTCAATGACAGGGTCATCCGCCCCTAATTCACCCCTCCACTTT.